The 21 T cell receptor beta chains listed next were all sequenced from one sample in a study of cytomegalovirus exposure and HLA in healthy donors (dated by TCRdb to about 2017). Receptors were amplified or captured by the immunoSEQ multiplex PCR assay. The multiplex PCR relied on a mix of 60 forward primers for TCR Vbeta segments and 13 reverse primers for TCR Jbeta segments. The table was pulled from immuneACCESS by TCRdb, which kept in-frame rearrangements only. Such tables lose some clones; where checked, under half of the loss comes from unresolved V genes, and the rest has no known cause. The sample records about 150,000 clones, over 60% of which are singletons. Less than 2.5% of the sample goes to the ten largest clones. The sample was PBMCs. The receptors derive from a middle-aged man in good health and CMV-seronegative.

V usage is TRBV18 and J usage is TRBJ1-3; D possibly corresponds to TRBD1 (5 bases). This CDR3 region has 15 residues. The germline gives CDR1 KGHSH, CDR2 LQKENI. V lost 3 bases and J 0 bases, leaving 9 bases between the germline ends. CDR3 loop: CASSPGRASGNTIYF. CDR3 sequence (DNA): TGTGCCAGCTCACCTGGCAGGGCCTCTGGAAACACCATATATTTT.

The J gene is TRBJ1-2, the V gene TRBV9; tentatively, D is TRBD1 (6 bases). Germline CDR1 reads SGDLS; CDR2 reads YYNGEE. This CDR3 contains 14 residues. V was pared by 0 bases and J by 5 bases, with 11 bases between. The CDR3 loop reads CASSVGGQQYGYTF. DNA of the CDR3: TGTGCCAGCAGCGTAGGTGGACAGCAATATGGCTACACCTTC.

This clone was counted between two and nine times. The rearrangement joins TRBV5-1 to TRBJ2-2, with D possibly TRBD2 on 5 matching bases. V was cut by 4 bases and J by 0 bases, with 13 bases left in between. This CDR3 has 16 amino acids. Germline CDR1 reads SGHRS; CDR2 reads YFSETQ. This CDR3 is CASSRGLASNTGELFF. The CDR3 DNA sequence: TGCGCCAGCAGCCGTGGCCTAGCTTCGAACACCGGGGAGCTGTTTTTT.

The rearrangement links TRBV25-1 to TRBJ1-4; 12 nucleotides agree with TRBD1. This CDR3 region has 15 residues. The V gene end was trimmed by 4 bases and the J gene end by 7 bases; junction bases not matched to a gene: 4. Germline V CDR1 and CDR2: MGHDK, SYGVNS. CDR3 DNA sequence: TGTGCCAGCAGTGGGGGGACAGGGGGCTCTGAAAAACTGTTTTTT. As protein: CASSGGTGGSEKLFF.

CDR3 nucleotides: TGTGCCAGCAGGGGGCGGGGGAGCATGGATACGCAGTATTTT. Translated: CASRGRGSMDTQYF. The chain combines TRBV2 with TRBJ2-3; 7 bases align to TRBD2. Germline V gene lookup returns CDR1 SNHLY and CDR2 FYNNEI. This CDR3 region has 14 residues. The ends lost 6 bases at V and 6 bases at J; junction bases unmatched: 9.

The V call is TRBV7-2, the J call TRBJ2-5; 7 nucleotides line up with TRBD2. The CDR3 spans 17 residues. The germline CDR1 and CDR2 sequences are SGHTA and FQGNSA. The V segment lost 5 bases and the J segment 7 bases; nucleotides outside the gene matches: 19. The CDR3 loop is CASSPSMGLADSRTQYF. The CDR3 nucleotides read TGTGCCAGCAGCCCGTCTATGGGGCTAGCGGACTCACGGACCCAGTACTTC.

The V gene is TRBV30, the J gene TRBJ1-6; D is possibly TRBD1 (5 bases). CDR1 and CDR2 (germline): GTSNPN, SVGIG (reference sequence). Trimming cost V 3 bases and J 6 bases, with 9 bases left between them. This CDR3 region has 13 residues. The CDR3 DNA follows: TGTGCCTGGAGCTACCAGGGTAATTCACCCCTCCACTTT. It translates to CAWSYQGNSPLHF.

The chain links TRBV11-2 to TRBJ2-1; a possible D gene is TRBD2 (5 bases). V lost 5 bases to trimming and J lost 8 bases, with 19 bases between them. The CDR3 is made up of 15 amino acids. CDR1 is SGHAT and CDR2 is FQNNGV in the germline V gene. In DNA, the CDR3 is TGTGCCAGCAGCCCAGAGTTGGCCGGGGTTCATGAGCAGTTCTTC. Protein product: CASSPELAGVHEQFF.

This clone occurred a few times. The chain combines TRBV10-3 with TRBJ1-5; 7 bases are shared with TRBD1. Germline assignment: CDR1 ENHRY and CDR2 SYGVKD. The J segment lost 7 bases and the V segment lost 5 bases, leaving 5 bases of the junction unmatched. The CDR3 has 13 residues. CDR3 in DNA: TGTGCCATCAGTCTCCAGGGGGAACAGCCCCAGCATTTT. It specifies CAISLQGEQPQHF.

The chain joins TRBV5-8 to TRBJ2-3; weak D call: TRBD2 (6 bases). CDR1 is SGHTS, CDR2 YDEGEE, per germline. This CDR3 region has 11 residues. V was shortened by 0 bases and J by 11 bases, with 7 bases between the two germline ends. CDR3 residues: CASSLVSGQYF. Written as DNA, the CDR3 is TGTGCCAGCAGCTTGGTTAGCGGGCAGTATTTT. The full variable domain, in which reference TRBV5-8 and TRBJ2-3 provide the parts outside the CDR3, is EAGVTQSPTHLIKTRGQQATLRCSPISGHTSVYWYQQALGLGLQFLLWYDEGEERNRGNFPPRFSGRQFPNYSSELNVNALELEDSALYLCASSLVSGQYFGPGTRLTVL.

The chain links TRBV7-2 to TRBJ2-2; a possible D gene is TRBD1 (5 bases). V dropped 7 bases and J dropped 1 base, with 13 bases sitting between them. The CDR3 consists of 15 residues. Per the germline V gene, CDR1 is SGHTA and CDR2 is FQGNSA. The CDR3 region is CASTLQGGNTGELFF. DNA for the CDR3: TGTGCCAGCACCCTGCAGGGCGGGAACACCGGGGAGCTGTTTTTT. Combining the CDR3 with reference TRBV7-2 and TRBJ2-2 gives the whole variable domain GAGVSQSPSNKVTEKGKDVELRCDPISGHTALYWYRQSLGQGLEFLIYFQGNSAPDKSGLPSDRFSAERTGGSVSTLTIQRTQQEDSAVYLCASTLQGGNTGELFFGEGSRLTVL.

This clone was seen just once. The chain joins TRBV5-1 to TRBJ2-5, with TRBD2 identical over 9 bases. CDR3 length: 18 residues. Losses at the gene ends were 3 bases for V and 2 bases for J; bases not matched to a gene: 14. Germline V lookup: CDR1 SGHRS, CDR2 YFSETQ. DNA of the CDR3: TGCGCCAGCAGCTCAGGACCGGGACTAGCACGGAAACAAGAGACCCAGTACTTC. Its protein is CASSSGPGLARKQETQYF.

The CDR3 DNA is TGTGCCAGCAGCCCAAGACTAGGTGGGGCCGGGGAGCTGTTTTTT. Encoded protein: CASSPRLGGAGELFF. The chain links TRBV7-9 to TRBJ2-2; D perhaps matches TRBD2 (6 bases). The V and J ends lost 5 bases and 6 bases respectively, with 16 bases between them. This CDR3 has 15 residues. Germline CDR1 and CDR2: SEHNR and FQNEAQ (reference sequence). The variable domain in full, with the rest retrieved from reference TRBV7-9 and TRBJ2-2, is DTGVSQNPRHKITKRGQNVTFRCDPISEHNRLYWYRQTLGQGPEFLTYFQNEAQLEKSRLLSDRFSAERPKGSFSTLEIQRTEQGDSAMYLCASSPRLGGAGELFFGEGSRLTVL.

This rearrangement joins TRBV7-7 to TRBJ2-7, with 10 nucleotides matching TRBD2. Germline V lookup: CDR1 SSHAT, CDR2 FNYEAQ (reference sequence). V was pared by 5 bases and J by 5 bases, with 6 bases of the junction left unmatched. The CDR3 consists of 14 residues. Here the CDR3 DNA reads TGTGCCAGCAGCCCTAGCGGGAGTCTCAACGAGCAGTACTTC. This encodes CASSPSGSLNEQYF.

The chain links TRBV1 to TRBJ2-5; the D call TRBD2 from the table was never checked on the DNA. TRBV1 is a pseudogene segment. The CDR3 length is 12 residues. The CDR3 region has the DNA TGCACCAGAGCGACTCAAAGGGAGACCCAGTACTTC. This sequence encodes CTRATQRETQYF.

The rearrangement links TRBV27 to TRBJ1-2, with a weak D call TRBD1 (6 bases). Trimming removed 5 bases from V and 2 bases from J, with 12 bases in between. Germline-derived CDR1 and CDR2 are MNHEY and SMNVEV (reference sequence). This CDR3 spans 14 amino acids. The DNA for the CDR3 is TGTGCCAGCAGTCGGGGGGCTTCGAACTATGGCTACACCTTC. Amino acid sequence: CASSRGASNYGYTF.

V usage is TRBV19 and J usage is TRBJ2-3, with 8 bases that match TRBD2. The CDR3 length is 15 residues. Trimming at V came to 3 bases and at J to 2 bases, leaving 4 bases not matched to a gene. Germline V lookup: CDR1 LNHDA, CDR2 SQIVND (reference sequence). The CDR3 DNA is TGTGCCAGTAGTATTGCGGGGGGCTTCACAGATACGCAGTATTTT. Translated, it gives CASSIAGGFTDTQYF.

The chain joins TRBV18 to TRBJ2-1, with 13 nucleotides matching TRBD2. Per the germline V gene, CDR1 is KGHSH and CDR2 is LQKENI. The V and J ends lost 4 bases and 8 bases, in that order; junction bases with no gene match: 8. There are 16 residues in the CDR3. In DNA form, the CDR3 reads TGTGCCAGCTCACTCCTACGGACTAGCGGGAGCGATGAGCAGTTCTTC. Translation: CASSLLRTSGSDEQFF.

This clone was found once. The rearrangement uses TRBV2 and TRBJ2-3, with 8 bases identical to TRBD2. CDR3 length equals 15 residues. In germline, CDR1 is SNHLY, CDR2 FYNNEI. J lost 3 bases, V lost 7 bases, and 9 bases had no gene match. The CDR3 protein is CASTLREGRTDTQYF. The CDR3 DNA reads TGTGCCAGCACTTTACGGGAGGGCCGTACAGATACGCAGTATTTT.

This CDR3 reads CASSPKMDRGSYNEQFF. CDR3 bases: TGTGCCAGCTCCCCAAAAATGGACAGGGGGTCCTACAATGAGCAGTTCTTC. The chain links TRBV18 to TRBJ2-1; TRBD1 matches 10 bases. The V segment lost 6 bases and the J segment 1 base; nucleotides outside the gene matches: 9. CDR3 length: 17 residues. Germline CDR1 reads KGHSH; CDR2 reads LQKENI.

This clone was found once. J is TRBJ1-3 and V is TRBV5-1, with 7 bases identical to TRBD1. CDR1 and CDR2 from the germline V gene are SGHRS and YFSETQ. CDR3 size: 13 residues. J lost 2 bases, V lost 7 bases, and 3 bases had no gene match. CDR3 amino acids: CASGQGAGNTIYF. CDR3 sequence (DNA): TGCGCCAGCGGGCAGGGGGCTGGAAACACCATATATTTT.